This T cell receptor beta chain emerged from a study of siplizumab effects on memory and regulatory T cells. Profiling relied on immunoSEQ multiplex PCR, and the TCRdb table lists in-frame clones only, not all of them. The table lists some 97,000 clones, 91% of them singletons. The CDR3 has 16 residues. V trimming: 1 base; J trimming: 4 bases; junction bases outside the gene matches: 6. Germline assignment: CDR1 MGHRA and CDR2 YSYEKL. The rearrangement links TRBV4-1 to TRBJ1-4; TRBD1 matches 7 bases. The receptor was derived from a human donor in good health. What was sequenced was CD4+ T cells sorted from blood. The CDR3, as DNA: TGCGCCAGCAGCCAAGTAGGGGGACAGAGTAATGAAAAACTGTTTTTT. It is translated as CASSQVGGQSNEKLFF.